This T cell receptor beta chain was profiled in a study of a mutant IDH1 vaccine in newly diagnosed glioma. Overall study context: Vaccination of patients was performed eight times, in weeks 1, 3, 5, 7, 11, 15, 19 and 23. Vaccination began 4-6 weeks post radiotherapy alone, or with temozolomide cycles.

V was cut by 5 bases and J by 3 bases, with 10 bases left in between. Germline V gene sequence: CDR1 MNHEY, CDR2 SMNVEV (reference sequence). This CDR3 contains 14 residues. Regarding time point: week 5, during vaccination. It was 300 ug of mutant IDH1 20-mer peptide that made up each vaccine dose, given with topical imiquimod. This clone has only a few counts. The antigen is unknown. Study conclusions and caveats: Among top peripheral T cell clonotypes, changes seemed unrelated to pseudoprogression.

The data were produced by immunoSEQ multiplex PCR, yet TCRdb's version contains in-frame clones alone and is incomplete. The table has fewer than 40,000 clones, around 78% seen once. The clonotype was recovered from a man in his forties with glioma. The specimen comprised PBMCs, sampled from a glioma patient whose treatment included an IDH1 peptide vaccine. This chain connects TRBV27 to TRBJ2-2, with a weak D call TRBD1 (6 bases). The CDR3 region has the DNA TGTGCCAGCAGTCAGAACAGGGACACCGGGGAGCTGTTTTTT. Residues: CASSQNRDTGELFF.